The 14 T cell receptor beta chains presented below share a single source sample, sequenced in a study of beta chain features in type 1 diabetes. Every isolated RNA sample was fully reverse transcribed, so sequencing captured expressed TCRB transcripts. Only in-frame clones appear in the TCRdb table, and some are missing; sequencing was by immunoSEQ multiplex PCR. The sample records hundreds of thousands of clones, about 16% being singletons. Sequencing input: naive CD4+ T cells from blood. Receptor source: a man younger than 30 in good health.

There are a few counts of this clone. This rearrangement joins TRBV7-9 to TRBJ2-1; 7 bases line up with TRBD2. Germline CDR1 SEHNR, CDR2 FQNEAQ (reference sequence). This CDR3 has 16 amino acids. V was pared by 0 bases and J by 7 bases, with 9 bases of the junction left unmatched. The CDR3 DNA reads TGTGCCAGCAGCTTAGCGGCTGGGGGGGTTGGAAATGAGCAGTTCTTC. Its protein is CASSLAAGGVGNEQFF.

The chain couples TRBV5-4 to TRBJ2-5, with D maybe TRBD2 (6 bases). The CDR3 spans 14 residues. Per germline, CDR1 SGHNT and CDR2 YYREEE (reference sequence). The germline V and J ends were trimmed by 2 bases and 3 bases, with 11 bases remaining between them. The CDR3 sequence is CASSLASEKETQYF. The CDR3 DNA sequence: TGTGCCAGCAGCTTAGCTAGCGAAAAAGAGACCCAGTACTTC.

The J gene is TRBJ2-3, the V gene TRBV10-3; D is possibly TRBD1 (6 bases). Per the germline V gene, CDR1 is ENHRY and CDR2 is SYGVKD. V lost 7 bases, J lost 4 bases, and 18 bases lay in between. CDR3 length: 15 residues. CDR3 DNA: TGTGCCATCACCGCGACAGGATCGATCGCAGATACGCAGTATTTT. Its protein product is CAITATGSIADTQYF.

This chain connects TRBV6-5 to TRBJ2-3; a weak D match, TRBD2 (5 bases). This CDR3 contains 14 residues. Germline CDR1 reads MNHEY; CDR2 reads SVGAGI. Deletions cut 3 bases from V and 4 bases from J, with 11 bases between. The CDR3 reads CASSYRRASDTQYF. In DNA form, the CDR3 reads TGTGCCAGCAGTTATCGGCGGGCTTCAGATACGCAGTATTTT.

This chain connects TRBV19 to TRBJ2-1; 8 bases align to TRBD2. The V gene end was trimmed by 7 bases and the J gene end by 6 bases; junction bases not matched to a gene: 5. The V gene's germline CDR1 is LNHDA and CDR2 SQIVND (reference sequence). The CDR3 covers 13 residues. In nucleotides, the CDR3 is TGTGCCAGTACTGGACTAGCAGTCAATGAGCAGTTCTTC. It codes for CASTGLAVNEQFF. Looking up the rest from reference TRBV19 and TRBJ2-1 gives the full variable domain: DGGITQSPKYLFRKEGQNVTLSCEQNLNHDAMYWYRQDPGQGLRLIYYSQIVNDFQKGDIAEGYSVSREKKESFPLTVTSAQKNPTAFYLCASTGLAVNEQFFGPGTRLTVL.

Only one count was recorded for this clone. This sequence joins TRBV7-3 and TRBJ2-1; 7 nucleotides match TRBD1. The CDR3 consists of 15 residues. The J segment lost 2 bases and the V segment lost 6 bases, leaving 7 bases of the junction unmatched. Germline CDR1 is SGHTA and CDR2 is FQGTGA. CDR3 nucleotide sequence: TGTGCCAGCAGTCTCGGACAGGTCGCCTACAATGAGCAGTTCTTC. This encodes CASSLGQVAYNEQFF.

The chain links TRBV6-6 to TRBJ1-2, with D possibly being TRBD1 (6 bases). CDR3 length equals 12 residues. Trimming removed 4 bases at V and 7 bases at J, with 10 bases between. Germline loops: CDR1 MNHNY, CDR2 SVGAGI (reference sequence). Here the CDR3 reads CASSSRTAGYTF. CDR3 in DNA: TGTGCCAGCAGTTCTAGGACAGCTGGCTACACCTTC.

This clone was observed a few times. The gene calls are TRBV18 and TRBJ2-6, with D tentatively TRBD1 (7 bases). V dropped 3 bases and J dropped 0 bases, with 15 bases sitting between them. Looked up from germline, CDR1 is KGHSH and CDR2 is LQKENI. CDR3 length equals 18 residues. In DNA, the CDR3 is TGTGCCAGCTCACCCTCGAGGCAGGGGGGCTCTGGGGCCAACGTCCTGACTTTC. It encodes CASSPSRQGGSGANVLTF.

In this sample, this clone turned up a few times. The V gene is TRBV9, the J gene TRBJ1-2; D is undetermined. CDR1 is SGDLS, CDR2 YYNGEE, per germline. The V gene lost 2 bases and the J gene lost 8 bases, with 16 bases spanning the gap. This CDR3 is 14 amino acids long. CDR3 sequence reads: CASSVGTVDDGYTF. CDR3 nucleotide sequence: TGTGCCAGCAGCGTTGGAACCGTGGACGACGGCTACACCTTC.

This chain links TRBV4-2 with TRBJ2-2; unclear D gene. Germline V lookup: CDR1 LGHNA, CDR2 YNFKEQ. This CDR3 is 14 amino acids long. The V end lost 0 bases, the J end lost 3 bases, and 5 bases lay between the germline ends. The CDR3 loop reads CASSQDKHTGELFF. The CDR3 DNA is TGTGCCAGCAGCCAAGATAAGCACACCGGGGAGCTGTTTTTT.

The gene calls are TRBV7-2 and TRBJ1-2; TRBD1 aligns across 7 bases. CDR1 is SGHTA, CDR2 FQGNSA, per germline. With V trimmed by 5 bases and J by 0 bases, 6 bases remained unmatched. The CDR3 has 15 amino acids. CDR3 DNA sequence: TGTGCCAGCAGCCTCCGGGACAGCCCTAACTATGGCTACACCTTC. It encodes CASSLRDSPNYGYTF.

This clone was found a few times. The chain carries TRBV20-1 and TRBJ1-2; D not resolved. CDR1 is DFQATT, CDR2 SNEGSKA, per germline (reference sequence). This CDR3 region has 9 residues. CDR3 protein: CRLQQGYTF. CDR3 in DNA: TGCAGGCTACAGCAAGGCTACACCTTC.

There are a few counts of this clone. This rearrangement joins TRBV28 to TRBJ1-2; D is unclear. In germline, CDR1 is MDHEN, CDR2 SYDVKM. V dropped 6 bases and J dropped 0 bases, with 5 bases sitting between them. CDR3 length: 12 amino acids. The CDR3, as DNA: TGTGCCAGCAGGATAACTAACTATGGCTACACCTTC. Amino acid sequence: CASRITNYGYTF.

This chain uses TRBV6-6 with TRBJ2-7; D is possibly TRBD1 or TRBD2 (5 bases each). The germline V and J ends were trimmed by 6 bases and 2 bases, with 17 bases remaining between them. CDR3 size: 15 residues. Germline V gives CDR1 MNHNY, CDR2 SVGAGI (reference sequence). CDR3: CASSQGTAEPYEQYF. The CDR3 DNA reads as TGTGCCAGCAGCCAAGGGACGGCCGAACCCTACGAGCAGTACTTC.